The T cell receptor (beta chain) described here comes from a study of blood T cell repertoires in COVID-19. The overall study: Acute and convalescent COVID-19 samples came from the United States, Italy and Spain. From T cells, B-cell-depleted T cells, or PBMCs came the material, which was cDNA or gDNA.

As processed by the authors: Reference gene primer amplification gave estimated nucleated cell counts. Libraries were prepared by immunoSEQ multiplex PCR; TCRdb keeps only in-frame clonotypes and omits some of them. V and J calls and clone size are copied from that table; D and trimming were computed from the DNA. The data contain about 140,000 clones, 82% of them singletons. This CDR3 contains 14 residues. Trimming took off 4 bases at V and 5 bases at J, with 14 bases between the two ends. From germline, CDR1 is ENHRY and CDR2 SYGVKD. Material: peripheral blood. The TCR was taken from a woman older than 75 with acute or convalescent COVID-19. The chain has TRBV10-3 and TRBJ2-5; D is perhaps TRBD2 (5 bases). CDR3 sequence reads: CAISVVGPGETQYF. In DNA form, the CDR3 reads TGTGCCATCAGTGTTGTGGGCCCGGGGGAGACCCAGTACTTC.